A single sample gave rise to the 16 T cell receptor beta chains below, sequenced in a study of blood T cells in healthy people across ages. A sample-barcoded 5' primer and a J-beta primer mix were used in a second PCR of about 6 to 12 cycles. TCRdb used MiXCR to reprocess the 5' RACE reads, holding one entry per CDR3 protein. The table records 550,000 to 700,000 distinct CDR3 sequences, 25% to 30% of them present only once. Sequencing was performed on blood. The source of these receptors is a woman in her 70s in good health.

This clonotype was picked up a small number of times. The rearrangement links TRBV7-9 to TRBJ2-3; D gene ambiguous. This CDR3 contains 12 residues. V was shortened by 6 bases and J by 4 bases, with 8 bases between the two germline ends. Germline loops: CDR1 SEHNR, CDR2 FQNEAQ (reference sequence). The CDR3 protein is CASRYNADTQYF. The DNA of the CDR3 is TGTGCCAGCAGATATAACGCAGATACGCAGTATTTT.

The chain joins TRBV12-3 or TRBV12-4 to TRBJ1-2; D gene unclear. This CDR3 comprises 12 residues. Trimming took 6 bases from V and 8 from J, leaving 13 bases between them. The CDR3 nucleotides read TGTGCCAGCAGACTAGGGTCGGTAGGCTACACCTTC. Translating gives CASRLGSVGYTF.

This clonotype came up many times. This chain connects TRBV20-1 to TRBJ1-1; 7 positions agree with TRBD1. Germline loops: CDR1 DFQATT, CDR2 SNEGSKA (reference sequence). J lost 2 bases, V lost 1 base, and 4 bases had no gene match. There are 14 residues in the CDR3. The CDR3 is CSARGGTVNTEAFF. CDR3 nucleotide sequence: TGCAGTGCTAGAGGTGGGACAGTTAACACTGAAGCTTTCTTT.

The chain carries TRBV20-1 and TRBJ2-5, with 10 bases fitting TRBD2. The CDR3 length is 17 residues. The V and J ends lost 0 bases and 4 bases, in that order; junction bases with no gene match: 11. Germline-derived CDR1 and CDR2 are DFQATT and SNEGSKA (reference sequence). CDR3 sequence (DNA): TGCAGTGCTAGAGATTTAACTAGCGGGGCTCTCGGAGAGACCCAGTACTTC. This sequence encodes CSARDLTSGALGETQYF.

This clonotype was found a few times. The rearrangement links TRBV20-1 to TRBJ1-2, with TRBD1 matching over 8 bases. Germline-derived CDR1 and CDR2 are DFQATT and SNEGSKA (reference sequence). The CDR3 has 13 amino acids. V shed 6 bases and J 2 bases; nucleotides not matched to a gene: 5. This chain's CDR3 is CSAKGQANYGYTF. The CDR3 DNA follows: TGCAGTGCCAAGGGACAGGCAAACTATGGCTACACCTTC.

This clonotype was detected only a few times. The chain uses TRBV20-1 and TRBJ2-5; no clear D gene. Per the germline V gene, CDR1 is DFQATT and CDR2 is SNEGSKA (reference sequence). Trimming removed 6 bases from V and 11 bases from J, with 25 bases in between. The CDR3 contains 14 residues. CDR3 coding DNA: TGCAGTGCCCTACCCTCGGTCAGAGCGCAAGAGCAGTACTTC. This codes for CSALPSVRAQEQYF.

The chain carries TRBV12-3 or TRBV12-4 and TRBJ2-4; D remains ambiguous. V lost 8 bases and J 4 bases, leaving 12 bases between the germline ends. This CDR3 region has 13 residues. CDR3 residues: CASSQTRKNIQYF. DNA of the CDR3: TGTGCCAGCTCACAGACACGAAAAAACATTCAGTACTTC.

This clonotype appeared many times. The rearrangement uses TRBV29-1 and TRBJ2-7; the match to TRBD1 covers 10 bases. Germline V gene data show CDR1 as SQVTM and CDR2 as ANQGSEA. The J segment lost 5 bases and the V segment lost 8 bases, leaving 6 bases of the junction unmatched. CDR3 length: 12 residues. The CDR3 is CSLLDRGDEQYF. The CDR3, as DNA: TGCAGCCTATTGGACAGGGGGGACGAGCAGTACTTC.

In the case of this clonotype: The junction differs from germline at one of its ends, possibly a read error. The chain recombines TRBV20-1 with TRBJ1-2, with D possibly TRBD1 on 5 matching bases. CDR1 is DFQATT, CDR2 SNEGSKA, per germline (reference sequence). The CDR3 covers 12 residues. The CDR3 DNA is TGCAGTGCTACCGGAGGGGATTATGGCCACACCTTC. It encodes CSATGGDYGHTF.

The J gene is TRBJ1-6, the V gene TRBV12-3 or TRBV12-4, with 7 bases that match TRBD1. J gave up 6 bases and V 6 bases, and 8 bases lay outside the gene matches. This CDR3 contains 15 residues. CDR3 in DNA: TGTGCCAGCAGCCGGGACAGCGCCCTTAATTCACCCCTCCACTTT. This sequence encodes CASSRDSALNSPLHF.

This clonotype was seen a few times. This rearrangement joins TRBV5-1 to TRBJ1-2; D gene unclear. With 5 bases removed from V and 6 bases from J, the gap between germline ends came to 14 bases. CDR1 and CDR2 from the germline V gene are SGHRS and YFSETQ. This CDR3 has 13 residues. Written as DNA, the CDR3 is TGCGCCAGCAGACGCGACTCACTTGATGGCTACACCTTC. Protein sequence: CASRRDSLDGYTF.

The chain links TRBV20-1 to TRBJ2-5; 10 nucleotides match TRBD2. The CDR3 runs to 15 residues. Germline V lookup: CDR1 DFQATT, CDR2 SNEGSKA (reference sequence). V shed 3 bases and J 4 bases; nucleotides not matched to a gene: 8. In nucleotides, the CDR3 is TGCAGTGCTAGCAGCAGGGCTAGCGGGGGAGAGACCCAGTACTTC. This translates into CSASSRASGGETQYF.

This chain joins TRBV12-5 and TRBJ2-7; D uncertain. Trimming took off 7 bases at V and 5 bases at J, with 9 bases between the two ends. CDR3 length: 11 residues. Looked up from germline, CDR1 is LGHNT and CDR2 is FRNRAP. The CDR3 DNA is TGTGCTAGTGCAATAACCCACGAGCAGTACTTC. It is translated as CASAITHEQYF.

The chain uses TRBV20-1 and TRBJ2-1, with D possibly matching TRBD2 (7 bases). Per germline, CDR1 DFQATT and CDR2 SNEGSKA (reference sequence). CDR3 length: 14 amino acids. V was pared by 4 bases and J by 3 bases, with 13 bases between. The CDR3 is CSAIRGANYNEQFF. CDR3 coding DNA: TGCAGTGCTATCCGGGGGGCAAACTACAATGAGCAGTTCTTC.

The CDR3 here is CASGLLGEKETQYF. In DNA form, the CDR3 reads TGTGCTAGTGGTTTGCTCGGGGAGAAAGAGACCCAGTACTTC. The chain joins TRBV12-5 to TRBJ2-5; a possible D gene is TRBD2 (5 bases). Between the trimmed V and J ends, which lost 2 bases and 3 bases, there was a span of 10 bases. The germline gives CDR1 LGHNT, CDR2 FRNRAP. This CDR3 spans 14 amino acids. The full variable domain, in which reference TRBV12-5 and TRBJ2-5 provide the parts outside the CDR3, is DARVTQTPRHKVTEMGQEVTMRCQPILGHNTVFWYRQTMMQGLELLAYFRNRAPLDDSGMPKDRFSAEMPDATLATLKIQPSEPRDSAVYFCASGLLGEKETQYFGPGTRLLVL.

The J gene is TRBJ1-5, the V gene TRBV27, with D hard to call. Germline V gene data show CDR1 as MNHEY and CDR2 as SMNVEV (reference sequence). Trimming stripped 5 bases from V and 2 bases from J, with 10 bases between. The CDR3 consists of 14 residues. The CDR3 is CASSGDMGNQPQHF. The CDR3, as DNA: TGTGCCAGCAGTGGGGATATGGGCAATCAGCCCCAGCATTTT.